This TCR beta chain was obtained from a study of shared clonotypes between healthy human individuals. Findings and limits, study-wide: Shared across a few donors were around 5% of the naive CD4 clonotypes. Tissues were not sampled, only blood, and their repertoires likely differ.

As regards this clone: Its antigen is still unknown.

Around 200 ng DNA, 30,000 to 35,000 T cell genomes, went into each sorted-subset replicate PCR. Libraries were prepared by immunoSEQ multiplex PCR; TCRdb keeps only in-frame clonotypes and omits some of them. The sample carries about 550,000 clones, over 95% recorded once. Trimming removed 6 bases from V and 3 bases from J, with 14 bases in between. CDR3 size: 15 residues. Germline V gene data show CDR1 as MNHEY and CDR2 as SVGAGI. Cells designated naive CD8 were CD45RO-negative and were positively selected for CCR7, with terminally differentiated effector memory CD45RA+ cells excluded. Donors, without exception, were Caucasian adults residing in Nashville, Tennessee.

This TCR derives from a woman aged 30 to 39 in good health. The sample consisted of naive CD8+ T cells sorted from blood. The V call is TRBV6-5, the J call TRBJ1-4; D uncertain. In DNA, the CDR3 is TGTGCCAGCAGGCCCGCCGATTGGGCTAATGAAAAACTGTTTTTT. Its translation is CASRPADWANEKLFF.